Listed here is a single T cell receptor beta chain. The table came from immunoSEQ multiplex PCR; TCRdb's copy has only in-frame clones and leaves some out. The sample has under 60,000 clones, around 94% seen once. The data belong to a study of T cell changes during pregnancy in multiple sclerosis. Trimming removed 1 base at V and 0 bases at J, with 16 bases between. The germline V gene has CDR1 SGHAT and CDR2 FQNNGV. The CDR3 runs to 17 residues. The starting material was CD4+ T cells from peripheral blood mononuclear cells, obtained in the third trimester of pregnancy. This TCR was sampled from a female donor with multiple sclerosis, enrolled in a pregnancy study. This sequence joins TRBV11-2 and TRBJ2-7; the D gene is possibly TRBD1 (6 bases). The CDR3, as DNA: TGTGCCAGCAGCTTAGGGGATTTGTTGGGGGCCTCCTACGAGCAGTACTTC. It specifies CASSLGDLLGASYEQYF.